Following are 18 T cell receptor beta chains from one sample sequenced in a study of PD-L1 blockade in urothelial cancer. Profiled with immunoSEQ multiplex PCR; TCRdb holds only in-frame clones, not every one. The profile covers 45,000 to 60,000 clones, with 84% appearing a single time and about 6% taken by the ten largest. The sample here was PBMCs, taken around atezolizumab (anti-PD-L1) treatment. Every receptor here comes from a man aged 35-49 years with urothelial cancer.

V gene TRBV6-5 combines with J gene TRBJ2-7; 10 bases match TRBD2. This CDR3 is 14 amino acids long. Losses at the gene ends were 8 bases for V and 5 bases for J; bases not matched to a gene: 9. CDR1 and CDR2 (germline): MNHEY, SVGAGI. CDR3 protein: CASETSGRRNEQYF. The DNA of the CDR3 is TGTGCCAGCGAGACTAGCGGGCGACGGAACGAGCAGTACTTC.

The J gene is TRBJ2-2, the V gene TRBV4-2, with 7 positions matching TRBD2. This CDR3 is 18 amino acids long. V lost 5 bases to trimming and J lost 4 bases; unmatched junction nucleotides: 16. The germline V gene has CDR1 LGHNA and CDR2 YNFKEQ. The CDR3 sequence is CASSSRGGLRRGTGELFF. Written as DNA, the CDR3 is TGTGCCAGCAGCTCAAGGGGAGGGCTAAGGAGGGGCACCGGGGAGCTGTTTTTT.

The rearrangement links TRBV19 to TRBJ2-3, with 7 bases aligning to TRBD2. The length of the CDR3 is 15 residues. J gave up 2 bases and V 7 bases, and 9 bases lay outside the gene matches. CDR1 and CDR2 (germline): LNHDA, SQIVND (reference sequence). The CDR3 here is CASKEGLQATDTQYF. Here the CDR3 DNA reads TGTGCCAGTAAAGAGGGACTACAAGCCACAGATACGCAGTATTTT.

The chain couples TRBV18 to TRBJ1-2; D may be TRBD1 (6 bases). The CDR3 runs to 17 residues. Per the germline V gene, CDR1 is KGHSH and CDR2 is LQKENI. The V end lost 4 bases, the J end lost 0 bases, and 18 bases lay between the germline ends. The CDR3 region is CASSQLTGKSANYGYTF. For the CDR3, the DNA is TGTGCCAGCTCACAGCTAACAGGGAAGTCGGCTAACTATGGCTACACCTTC.

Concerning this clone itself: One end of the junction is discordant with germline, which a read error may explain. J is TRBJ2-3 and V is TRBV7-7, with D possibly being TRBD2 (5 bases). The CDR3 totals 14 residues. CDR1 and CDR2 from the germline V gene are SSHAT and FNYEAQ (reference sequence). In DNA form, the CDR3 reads TGTGCTAGCAGCCCTTCCGGGGGCACAGATACGCAGTATTTT. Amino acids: CASSPSGGTDTQYF. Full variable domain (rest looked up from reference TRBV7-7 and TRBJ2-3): GAGVSQSPRYKVTKRGQDVTLRCDPISSHATLYWYQQALGQGPEFLTYFNYEAQPDKSGLPSDRFSAERPEGSISTLTIQRTEQRDSAMYRCASSPSGGTDTQYFGPGTRLTVL.

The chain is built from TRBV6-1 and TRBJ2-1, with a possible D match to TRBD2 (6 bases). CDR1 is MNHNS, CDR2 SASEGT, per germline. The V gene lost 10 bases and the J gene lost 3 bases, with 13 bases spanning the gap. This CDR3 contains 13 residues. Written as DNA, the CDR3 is TGTGCCACCCAAGCGACTAGCTACAATGAGCAGTTCTTC. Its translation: CATQATSYNEQFF.

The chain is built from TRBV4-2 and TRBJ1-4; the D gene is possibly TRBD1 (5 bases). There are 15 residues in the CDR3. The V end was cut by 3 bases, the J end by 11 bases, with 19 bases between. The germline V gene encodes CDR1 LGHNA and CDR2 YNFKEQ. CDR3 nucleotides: TGTGCCAGCAGCCAGGAAGGACAAGGGAGGGGTAAACTGTTTTTT. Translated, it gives CASSQEGQGRGKLFF.

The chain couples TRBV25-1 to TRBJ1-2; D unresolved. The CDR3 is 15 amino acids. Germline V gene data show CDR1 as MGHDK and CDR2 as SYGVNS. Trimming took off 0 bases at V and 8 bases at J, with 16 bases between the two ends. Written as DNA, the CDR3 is TGTGCCAGCAGTGAATATGACACCCCCTTTAAGGGCTACACCTTC. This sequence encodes CASSEYDTPFKGYTF.

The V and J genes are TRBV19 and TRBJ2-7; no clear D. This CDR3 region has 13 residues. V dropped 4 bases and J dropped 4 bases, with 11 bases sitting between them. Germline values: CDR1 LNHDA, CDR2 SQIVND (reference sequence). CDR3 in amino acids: CASSTGVGYEQYF. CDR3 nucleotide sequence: TGTGCCAGTAGTACAGGCGTAGGTTACGAGCAGTACTTC.

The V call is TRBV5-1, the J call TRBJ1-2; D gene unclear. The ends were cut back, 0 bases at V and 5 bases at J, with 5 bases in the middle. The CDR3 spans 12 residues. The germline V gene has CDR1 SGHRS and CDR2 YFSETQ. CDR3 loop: CASSLDQYGYTF. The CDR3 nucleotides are TGCGCCAGCAGCTTGGACCAGTATGGCTACACCTTC. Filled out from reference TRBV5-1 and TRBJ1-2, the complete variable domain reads KAGVTQTPRYLIKTRGQQVTLSCSPISGHRSVSWYQQTPGQGLQFLFEYFSETQRNKGNFPGRFSGRQFSNSRSEMNVSTLELGDSALYLCASSLDQYGYTFGSGTRLTVV.

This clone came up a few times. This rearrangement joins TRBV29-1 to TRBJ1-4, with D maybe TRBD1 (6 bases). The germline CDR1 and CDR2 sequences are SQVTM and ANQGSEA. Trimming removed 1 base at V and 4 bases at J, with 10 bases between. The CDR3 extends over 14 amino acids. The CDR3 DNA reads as TGCAGCGTTGAAGGGAGGACAGTTAATGAAAAACTGTTTTTT. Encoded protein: CSVEGRTVNEKLFF.

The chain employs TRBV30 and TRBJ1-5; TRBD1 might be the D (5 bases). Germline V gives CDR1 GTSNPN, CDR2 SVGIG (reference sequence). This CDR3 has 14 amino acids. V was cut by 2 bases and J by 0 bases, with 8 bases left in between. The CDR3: CAWSTGYSNQPQHF. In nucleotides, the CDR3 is TGTGCCTGGAGTACAGGTTATAGCAATCAGCCCCAGCATTTT.

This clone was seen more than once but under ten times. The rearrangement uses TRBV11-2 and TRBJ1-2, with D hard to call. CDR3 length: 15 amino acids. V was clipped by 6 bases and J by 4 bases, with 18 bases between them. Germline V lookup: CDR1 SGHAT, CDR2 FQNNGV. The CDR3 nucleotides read TGTGCCAGCAGTTTAACCCCCTCACTTGGCTATGGCTACACCTTC. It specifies CASSLTPSLGYGYTF.

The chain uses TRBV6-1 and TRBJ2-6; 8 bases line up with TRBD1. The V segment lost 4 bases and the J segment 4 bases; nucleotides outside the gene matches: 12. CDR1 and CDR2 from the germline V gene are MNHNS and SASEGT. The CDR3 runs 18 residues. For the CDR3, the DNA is TGTGCCAGCAGTGGGACAGGGAAGGGTACTGGAGGGGCCAACGTCCTGACTTTC. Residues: CASSGTGKGTGGANVLTF.

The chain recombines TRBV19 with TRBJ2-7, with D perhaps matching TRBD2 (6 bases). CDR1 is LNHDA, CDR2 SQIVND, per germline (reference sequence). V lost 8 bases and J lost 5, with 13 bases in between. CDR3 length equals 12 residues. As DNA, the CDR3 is TGTGCCAGTTCGGGGGACGGCGACGAGCAGTACTTC. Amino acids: CASSGDGDEQYF.

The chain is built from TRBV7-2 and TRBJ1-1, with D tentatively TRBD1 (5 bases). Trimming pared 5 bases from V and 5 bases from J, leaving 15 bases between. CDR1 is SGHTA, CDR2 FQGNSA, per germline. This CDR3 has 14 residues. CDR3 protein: CASSPAGRGTEAFF. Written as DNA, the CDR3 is TGTGCCAGCAGCCCCGCGGGGCGCGGGACTGAAGCTTTCTTT.

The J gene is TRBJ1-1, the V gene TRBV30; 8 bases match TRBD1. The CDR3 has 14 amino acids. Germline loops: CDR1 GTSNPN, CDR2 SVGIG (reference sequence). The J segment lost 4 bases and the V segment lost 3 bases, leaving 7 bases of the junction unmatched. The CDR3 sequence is CAWRKQGGGTEAFF. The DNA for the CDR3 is TGTGCCTGGAGGAAACAGGGGGGCGGCACTGAAGCTTTCTTT.

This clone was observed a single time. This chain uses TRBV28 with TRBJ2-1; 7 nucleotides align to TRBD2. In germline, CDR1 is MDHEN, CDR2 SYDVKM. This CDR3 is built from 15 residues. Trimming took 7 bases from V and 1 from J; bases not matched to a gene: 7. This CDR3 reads CASNEAGKSYNEQFF. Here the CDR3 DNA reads TGTGCCAGCAACGAAGCGGGAAAGTCCTACAATGAGCAGTTCTTC.